This T cell receptor beta chain was retrieved from a study of cytomegalovirus exposure and HLA in healthy donors (TCRdb year 2017). The study in broad terms: An earlier analysis of 587 of the donors reported 276 Gb of sequence data and 117 million unique TCR beta sequences obtained from around 180 million T cells. Donor age, sex, ethnicity and CMV serostatus were compiled alongside the repertoire data. All discovery cohort repertoires had been generated using a single sequencing platform. The study profiled the T cell repertoires of around 700 subjects by immunosequencing and related them to cytomegalovirus serostatus. Across around 400 genotyped donors of the cohort, an average of roughly 250,000 unique TCR beta nucleotide sequences per donor were sequenced, and approximately 17% of those sequences were non-productive. In the later analysis, no new phenotypic data were used to find candidate immune exposures; instead, reliance was placed on TCR beta sequences and their occurrence across donors. A separate validation cohort of roughly 110 different subjects was used in addition to the approximately 610-subject first cohort. Several DR-DQ haplotypes were treated as single units for association and clustering because of strong linkage in the cohort. Genome-wide SNP genotypes for about 60% of the roughly 700 donors were used in a later genetic analysis, which treated that subset as a discovery cohort. High-throughput TCR immunosequencing, statistical association of individual TCRs with disease status, and machine learning were combined to predict cytomegalovirus infection status. The study aimed to test whether signatures of past pathogen exposure could be identified by cataloging public T cell receptors. The genetic ancestry cluster associated with self-reported Caucasian donors included about 84% of the roughly 410 genotyped donors. In a later analysis, previously published TCR beta repertoires from 666 donors were re-analyzed and high-resolution HLA genotyping was added so that TCR occurrence patterns could be studied. An early release that covered about 640 HLA-typed donors contained approximately 300 gigabases of sequencing data and tens of millions of unique TCR sequences. The number of donors typed differed by locus, with 629-630 for A, B, C, DRB1 and DQB1, about 500 for DQA1, approximately 580 for DPA1, and 450 to 480 for DPB1. An earlier analysis of approximately 630 of the donors applied high-throughput TCR beta sequencing to assess whether each TCR beta V gene segment acted as functional or pseudogenic. Class I and class II HLA loci were covered by the typing at four-digit resolution.

A word on this clone: Its antigen remains unidentified.

General conclusions and limits of the study: Linkage disequilibrium might explain the correlated functional status among segregating V segments, but an unknown experimental factor could not be excluded. In a later analysis, most CMV-associated TCR beta chains were found to appear HLA-restricted, with HLA associations seemingly driven largely by CMV exposure. A cluster of highly shared sequence variants was judged likely to be a technical artifact of the sequencing pipeline. Compared with equally common non-associated chains, HLA-associated TCR beta chains in a later analysis were more clonally expanded and had lower generation probabilities. A later analysis found that TCR association rates varied across HLA loci, with DRB1 alleles showing the most associated TCRs and HLA-C alleles the fewest. Because some donors lacked HLA typing at each locus, the association tests relied only on the typed subset. In this cohort, only TCR beta chains were sequenced, and detectable features were limited by the absence of alpha or paired-chain data. The earlier analysis of 587 of the donors excluded 15 to 20 rarely observed V segments, including chromosome 9 orphons, because counts were too low. When HLA alleles, especially DR and DQ, strongly co-occurred, TCR associations were difficult to assign to individual alleles. The only immune exposure information available for the cohort was CMV serostatus. Most TCR sequences were observed very rarely across donors, whereas some public TCRs were present in many individuals. Three of the identified cytomegalovirus-associated TCR beta chains were confirmed in vitro to be specific for cytomegalovirus antigens. The authors suggested that the approach could potentially be extended to other disease states and immunological phenotypes. In a later analysis, some 17,000 TCR beta sequences were associated with specific HLA alleles at a false discovery rate of 0.05. The classifier was reported to diagnose cytomegalovirus status with high specificity and sensitivity in both the original and validation cohorts. Compared with the roughly 700-donor mean, donors in an Asian-associated ancestry cluster had fewer N-insertions in productive TCRs, according to a later genetic analysis. A further reported finding was that TCR beta sequences accurately predicted the HLA-A and HLA-B alleles for most subjects in the first cohort. In an earlier analysis of around 600 of the donors, most TCR beta V segments were observed in productive rearrangements about 87% or about 30% of the time, broadly matching IMGT annotations. V-gene and J-gene trimming of TCR beta chains was associated with a missense DCLRE1C variant in a later genetic analysis, and the association was replicated in an independent cohort. Several of the top co-occurrence clusters appeared to be linked to parvovirus B19, influenza, CMV and Epstein-Barr virus, according to a later analysis. Roughly uniform sequencing depth across donors was assumed in presence/absence analyses, although this assumption may not hold. A total of 150 to 200 TCR beta chains were listed by the study as associated with cytomegalovirus. Some IMGT-functional V segments, including TRBV6-2 and TRBV6-3, could not be told apart with the 87-base-pair reads, so those segments were excluded.

CDR3 length: 14 amino acids, cysteine to phenylalanine. This entry keeps only the CDR3 DNA: 42 bases, framed from base 1. The germline V gene (reference sequence) gives CDR1 as LNHDA and CDR2 as SQIVND. V is pruned by 6 bases and J by 6 bases, leaving 9 bases of the junction without a gene match. Library preparation was by the immunoSEQ multiplex PCR assay. For the multiplex PCR, a mixture combining 60 forward primers for TCR Vbeta segments and 13 reverse primers for TCR Jbeta segments was used. A multiplex PCR assay on genomic DNA amplified the CDR3 region of rearranged TCR beta genes. The amplified TCR beta libraries were sequenced on the Illumina HiSeq System as 87-base-pair reads. As for the original processing: In a later analysis, roughly 80 million unique TCR beta chains were counted across the roughly 610 repertoires, and some 10 million of these chains were shared by at least two donors. Raw reads were error-corrected and collapsed into unique sequences by a nearest-neighbor algorithm in which closely related sequences were merged to remove PCR and sequencing errors. V, D and J gene segments were assigned by aligning CDR3 sequences to IMGT reference sequences. Each retained sequence needed at least a six-nucleotide match to both a V gene segment and a J gene segment. Rearrangements were classified as productive when the CDR3 lacked stop codons and remained in frame with V and J, and all other rearrangements were classified as non-productive. CDR3 was defined by IMGT convention, running from the second conserved V-encoded cysteine to the conserved J-encoded phenylalanine. In an earlier analysis of around 640 of the donors, sequences lacking an unambiguous match to a single V gene segment were excluded. In an earlier analysis of 450 to 700 of the donors, V segments were called functional above 56.7% productive rearrangements and were called segregating when the between-donor standard deviation exceeded 5%. To diagnose cytomegalovirus status from the catalog of TCR beta chain sequences, a statistical classification framework was built. A later analysis assigned V and J genes by comparing TCR nucleotide sequences with IMGT/GENE-DB human TR gene sequences. Using the TCRdist pipeline, a later analysis assigned CDR3 sequences along with most-parsimonious VDJ recombination scenarios. In a later analysis, each TCR beta chain was defined by its CDR3 amino acid sequence together with its V-gene family, and reads without a unique V-gene family were excluded. As a way to deal with suspected cross-contamination and a sequencing artifact, a later analysis dropped roughly 600 nucleotide sequences that were highly shared and had low generation probability. A later analysis calculated a clonal expansion index for each public chain from normalized within-repertoire ranks of inferred template counts. In a later analysis, generation probabilities were computed using a VDJ recombination model fitted to out-of-frame rearrangements, and the results were checked against IGoR. In a later analysis, TCR-TCR, TCR-HLA and TCR-CMV co-occurrence was scored with hypergeometric tests, and a repertoire-size bias correction was applied to TCR pairs. False discovery rates were estimated in a later analysis by permuting HLA or CMV assignments 20 times. In a later analysis, co-occurring TCRs were grouped using DBSCAN, with TCRdist sequence similarity added in when clustering inside HLA-allele-positive subsets. Repertoires with fewer than 30,000 or more than 120,000 public chains were left out of co-occurrence clustering, as were four to six repertoires with anomalous nucleotide sharing. The table was pulled from immuneACCESS by TCRdb, which kept in-frame rearrangements only. Such tables lose some clones; where checked, under half of the loss comes from unresolved V genes, and the rest has no known cause. For V, J and clone size, that table is used; D and trimming come from the DNA. The sample table gives 53,000 or so clones. The top ten clonotypes cover 6% to 7% of the sample.

The cohort was made up of 666 healthy bone marrow donors. At the time of sampling, every cohort member was nominally healthy, though immune exposures that went unrecorded were likely present. The donor was CMV seropositive and was included in the group of about 290 seropositive cohort members. Every donor gave a peripheral blood sample, and the peripheral blood mononuclear cells from that sample were used for TCR beta sequencing. Genomic DNA extraction from the blood cell samples was performed with the Qiagen DNeasy Blood Extraction Kit. The specimen was PBMCs. The chain joins TRBV19 to TRBJ2-3, with TRBD1 identical over 7 junction bases. The clonotype comes from a male donor in good health and CMV-seropositive. In nucleotide form, the sequence is TGTGCCAGTAGCAAGGGACAGTCAGTGGATACGCAGTATTTT. Its coded protein is CASSKGQSVDTQYF.